This passage covers 27 T cell receptor beta chains from one sample sequenced in a study of T-cell memory formation after mild COVID-19. TCRdb fed the 5' RACE reads into MiXCR, producing one record per CDR3 protein. The table shows around 200,000 distinct CDR3 sequences, with approximately 10% occurring only once. Sequenced input: PBMCs or a T cell subset sorted from them (not recorded which). Source of these receptors: a man between 18 and 29 years old who had mild COVID-19 (a few samples of this study predate the infection). Cell type and time point are not known.

The J gene is TRBJ1-4, the V gene TRBV15, with a tentative D call TRBD1 (5 bases). Germline V gene lookup returns CDR1 LNHNV and CDR2 YYDKDF (reference sequence). The CDR3 extends over 14 amino acids. V gave up 1 base and J gave up 7 bases, with 10 bases separating them. The CDR3 DNA reads as TGTGCCACCAGCAGAGGGGGACGAGTTGAAAAACTGTTTTTT. It translates to CATSRGGRVEKLFF.

This clonotype was seen a handful of times. This chain connects TRBV7-2 to TRBJ1-3; no reliable D call. The germline V gene has CDR1 SGHTA and CDR2 FQGNSA. This CDR3 has 13 amino acids. The V end lost 1 base, the J end lost 0 bases, and 1 base lay between the germline ends. The CDR3 sequence is CASSLGSGNTIYF. CDR3 sequence (DNA): TGTGCCAGCAGCTTAGGCTCTGGAAACACCATATATTTT.

This clonotype was picked up a small number of times. The rearrangement links TRBV11-1 to TRBJ1-1; D not certain. CDR1 and CDR2 from the germline V gene are SGHAT and FQDESV (reference sequence). The CDR3 spans 15 residues. Trimming shortened V by 4 bases and J by 1 base, and 13 bases separated the two germline ends. The CDR3: CASSSRMDGNTEAFF. Here the CDR3 DNA reads TGTGCCAGCAGCTCGCGGATGGACGGGAACACTGAAGCTTTCTTT.

A few counts support this clonotype. The chain joins TRBV24-1 to TRBJ2-3; 11 bases fit TRBD2. V was pared by 5 bases and J by 0 bases, with 6 bases of the junction left unmatched. Per germline, CDR1 KGHDR and CDR2 SFDVKD. The CDR3 sequence is 17 residues long. CDR3 protein: CATSAASGGPSTDTQYF. As DNA, the CDR3 is TGTGCCACCAGTGCAGCTAGCGGGGGGCCTAGCACAGATACGCAGTATTTT.

This clonotype has a handful of counts. The chain uses TRBV15 and TRBJ2-7; 7 nucleotides line up with TRBD2. CDR3 length: 13 residues. The V gene's germline CDR1 is LNHNV and CDR2 YYDKDF (reference sequence). V trimming: 2 bases; J trimming: 6 bases; junction bases outside the gene matches: 4. In nucleotides, the CDR3 is TGTGCCACCAGCAGACTAGCGGATTCCGAGCAGTACTTC. Translation gives CATSRLADSEQYF.

This chain links TRBV7-2 with TRBJ2-2; no firm D call. The length of the CDR3 is 16 residues. In germline, CDR1 is SGHTA, CDR2 FQGNSA. V was cut by 4 bases and J by 4 bases, with 16 bases left in between. CDR3 DNA: TGTGCCAGCAGCTCATCCAGGAATCCAGGCACCGGGGAGCTGTTTTTT. As protein: CASSSSRNPGTGELFF.

There are a few counts of this clonotype. The CDR3 sequence: CASKSISGRGELFF. The CDR3 region has the DNA TGCGCCAGCAAAAGCATCTCAGGACGGGGGGAGCTGTTTTTT. This rearrangement joins TRBV4-1 to TRBJ2-2; D not resolved. Trimming removed 7 bases at V and 8 bases at J, with 17 bases between. Germline V gene lookup returns CDR1 MGHRA and CDR2 YSYEKL. The CDR3 totals 14 residues.

There are a few counts of this clonotype. V usage is TRBV7-9 and J usage is TRBJ2-4; 7 positions match TRBD1. The CDR3 consists of 12 residues. Germline-derived CDR1 and CDR2 are SEHNR and FQNEAQ (reference sequence). Germline trimming cut 5 bases from V and 9 bases from J; bases unmatched to any gene: 4. This chain's CDR3 is CASSIQGTIQYF. In DNA form, the CDR3 reads TGTGCCAGCAGCATACAGGGGACCATTCAGTACTTC.

This clonotype has only a few counts. The chain is built from TRBV7-9 and TRBJ2-2, with 9 bases identical to TRBD1. Germline V gene lookup returns CDR1 SEHNR and CDR2 FQNEAQ (reference sequence). Germline trimming cut 4 bases from V and 7 bases from J; bases unmatched to any gene: 4. The CDR3 is made up of 14 amino acids. In DNA, the CDR3 is TGTGCCAGCAGCTCGGGACAGGGAGGCGGGGAGCTGTTTTTT. It specifies CASSSGQGGGELFF.

This clonotype showed up just a few times. The rearrangement uses TRBV7-9 and TRBJ1-2; 7 bases agree with TRBD1. The germline V gene has CDR1 SEHNR and CDR2 FQNEAQ (reference sequence). Trimming removed 0 bases from V and 1 base from J; junction bases left unmatched: 11. CDR3 length: 18 residues. The chain's CDR3 is CASSLAQGQNTLNYGYTF. The CDR3 DNA reads TGTGCCAGCAGCTTAGCGCAGGGACAGAATACACTTAACTATGGCTACACCTTC.

This clonotype showed up just a few times. The V call is TRBV7-9, the J call TRBJ1-1, with TRBD1 matching 8 bases. The germline V gene has CDR1 SEHNR and CDR2 FQNEAQ (reference sequence). V lost 5 bases and J lost 4; bases outside the gene matches: 6. The CDR3 covers 14 residues. As DNA, the CDR3 is TGTGCCAGCAGCCCGGACAGGGCGAGCACTGAAGCTTTCTTT. This encodes CASSPDRASTEAFF.

There are a few counts of this clonotype. The gene calls are TRBV6-1 and TRBJ2-1, with TRBD1 matching over 7 bases. The CDR3 consists of 15 residues. The V gene's germline CDR1 is MNHNS and CDR2 SASEGT. Trimming took 6 bases from V and 7 from J; bases not matched to a gene: 12. CDR3 residues: CASSSNQQGLNEQFF. In nucleotides, the CDR3 is TGTGCCAGCAGCTCAAACCAACAGGGGTTGAATGAGCAGTTCTTC.

In its sample, this clonotype was seen a few times. The CDR3 sequence is CASSLQTGQETQYF. The CDR3 DNA follows: TGTGCCAGCAGCTTGCAGACAGGTCAAGAGACCCAGTACTTC. This chain links TRBV7-9 with TRBJ2-5; tentatively, D is TRBD1 (6 bases). CDR1 is SEHNR and CDR2 is FQNEAQ in the germline V gene (reference sequence). This CDR3 region has 14 residues. V lost 3 bases and J 2 bases, leaving 10 bases between the germline ends.

This clonotype was recorded at least ten times. V and J are TRBV7-9 and TRBJ1-2; no definite D call. CDR1 SEHNR and CDR2 FQNEAQ come from the germline V gene (reference sequence). The CDR3 totals 11 residues. V shed 5 bases and J shed 2 bases, with 3 bases lying between them. The CDR3 reads CASSINYGYTF. The CDR3 bases are TGTGCCAGCAGCATCAACTATGGCTACACCTTC.

This clonotype has a handful of counts. The J gene is TRBJ2-3, the V gene TRBV9; maybe TRBD2 (6 bases). Trimming took off 0 bases at V and 3 bases at J, with 11 bases between the two ends. The CDR3 totals 15 residues. The germline V gene has CDR1 SGDLS and CDR2 YYNGEE. The CDR3 reads CASSVGGSGTDTQYF. The DNA of the CDR3 is TGTGCCAGCAGCGTAGGGGGAAGCGGGACAGATACGCAGTATTTT.

As DNA, the CDR3 is TGTGCCAGCAGTTACGGCCCCCCTCGCAGGTCGAACACTGAAGCTTTCTTT. Protein product: CASSYGPPRRSNTEAFF. The chain employs TRBV6-2 or TRBV6-3 and TRBJ1-1; D unresolved. The CDR3 has 17 amino acids. Between the trimmed V and J ends, which lost 2 bases and 1 base, there was a span of 17 bases. The germline V gene encodes CDR1 MNHEY and CDR2 SVGEGT.

The table lists this clonotype with many counts. V is TRBV12-3 or TRBV12-4 and J is TRBJ2-3, with D possibly matching TRBD1 (6 bases). The CDR3 runs 14 residues. Trimming removed 3 bases from V and 5 bases from J, with 12 bases in between. As DNA, the CDR3 is TGTGCCAGCAGTTTTCGCCTAGGGGGAGATACGCAGTATTTT. Translated, it gives CASSFRLGGDTQYF.

CDR3 sequence: CASSLRQEQYF. CDR3 nucleotides: TGTGCCAGCAGTTTGCGGCAGGAGCAGTACTTC. The rearrangement links TRBV12-3 or TRBV12-4 to TRBJ2-7; D is unclear. The CDR3 consists of 11 residues. Trimming took off 3 bases at V and 7 bases at J, with 7 bases between the two ends.

This clonotype was counted many times. The chain joins TRBV7-2 to TRBJ1-2, with 7 bases lining up with TRBD1. This CDR3 is 15 amino acids long. Germline V lookup: CDR1 SGHTA, CDR2 FQGNSA. The ends lost 5 bases at V and 6 bases at J; junction bases unmatched: 12. The chain's CDR3 is CASSAREGARDGYTF. In DNA form, the CDR3 reads TGTGCCAGCAGCGCCCGGGAGGGGGCGCGGGATGGCTACACCTTC.

There are a few counts of this clonotype. The chain combines TRBV4-1 with TRBJ2-6; D unresolved. Germline values: CDR1 MGHRA, CDR2 YSYEKL. CDR3 length: 16 residues. Deletions cut 1 base from V and 0 bases from J, with 7 bases between. The DNA for the CDR3 is TGCGCCAGCAGCCAAGGTTTCCGCTCTGGGGCCAACGTCCTGACTTTC. This encodes CASSQGFRSGANVLTF.

The chain is built from TRBV7-9 and TRBJ2-7; D is unclear. Trimming removed 1 base from V and 5 bases from J, with 6 bases in between. CDR3 length: 12 residues. The germline CDR1 and CDR2 sequences are SEHNR and FQNEAQ (reference sequence). The CDR3 DNA follows: TGTGCCAGCAGCTTAGTTTCCCACGAGCAGTACTTC. Amino acid sequence: CASSLVSHEQYF. The full variable domain, in which reference TRBV7-9 and TRBJ2-7 provide the parts outside the CDR3, is DTGVSQNPRHKITKRGQNVTFRCDPISEHNRLYWYRQTLGQGPEFLTYFQNEAQLEKSRLLSDRFSAERPKGSFSTLEIQRTEQGDSAMYLCASSLVSHEQYFGPGTRLTVT.

The rearrangement links TRBV4-2 to TRBJ2-5; weak D call: TRBD2 (5 bases). The V end lost 8 bases, the J end lost 3 bases, and 10 bases lay between the germline ends. This CDR3 comprises 12 residues. Germline V CDR1 and CDR2: LGHNA, YNFKEQ. CDR3 loop: CASGEFEETQYF. The CDR3 DNA reads as TGTGCCAGCGGGGAGTTCGAAGAGACCCAGTACTTC.

The chain links TRBV6-5 to TRBJ1-3; TRBD1 aligns across 9 bases. This CDR3 contains 15 residues. V shed 6 bases, J shed 3 bases, and the junction held 6 bases outside the gene matches. Germline CDR1 and CDR2: MNHEY and SVGAGI. The DNA for the CDR3 is TGTGCCAGCAGCAGGGACAGGGTGGTTGGAAACACCATATATTTT. Translation gives CASSRDRVVGNTIYF.

The CDR3 DNA reads TGCAGCGTTGATAGGGACACTGAAGCTTTCTTT. This sequence encodes CSVDRDTEAFF. The chain joins TRBV29-1 to TRBJ1-1; D gene unclear. The germline V gene has CDR1 SQVTM and CDR2 ANQGSEA. CDR3 length equals 11 residues. V was clipped by 3 bases and J by 3 bases, with 5 bases between them.

J is TRBJ2-5 and V is TRBV24-1, with D tentatively TRBD1 (6 bases). Trimming cost V 3 bases and J 5 bases, with 15 bases left between them. CDR1 KGHDR and CDR2 SFDVKD come from the germline V gene. This CDR3 contains 15 residues. The CDR3 DNA reads TGTGCCACCAGTGATCCGTCGACAGGTGGGGAGACCCAGTACTTC. This gives the protein CATSDPSTGGETQYF.

This clonotype has a handful of counts. The V call is TRBV4-2, the J call TRBJ2-7, with 10 bases aligning to TRBD1. Germline CDR1 LGHNA, CDR2 YNFKEQ. V gave up 1 base and J gave up 6 bases; unmatched junction bases: 9. The length of the CDR3 is 16 residues. CDR3 sequence (DNA): TGTGCCAGCAGCCAAGCCACCGGGACAGGGGTCGGCGAGCAGTACTTC. Residues: CASSQATGTGVGEQYF.

This clonotype was counted many times. The chain recombines TRBV28 with TRBJ2-3; weak D call: TRBD2 (7 bases). CDR3 length: 15 amino acids. The germline V gene encodes CDR1 MDHEN and CDR2 SYDVKM. The germline V and J ends were trimmed by 4 bases and 7 bases, with 18 bases remaining between them. The CDR3 loop is CASSSPGGGVHTQYF. The CDR3 nucleotides read TGTGCCAGCAGTTCTCCGGGGGGCGGCGTGCATACGCAGTATTTT. Looking up the rest from reference TRBV28 and TRBJ2-3 gives the full variable domain: DVKVTQSSRYLVKRTGEKVFLECVQDMDHENMFWYRQDPGLGLRLIYFSYDVKMKEKGDIPEGYSVSREKKERFSLILESASTNQTSMYLCASSSPGGGVHTQYFGPGTRLTVL.